This TCR beta chain was obtained from a study of metastatic and nonmetastatic thyroid tumors. J gave up 5 bases and V 0 bases, and 5 bases lay outside the gene matches. The germline V gene encodes CDR1 SGHDN and CDR2 FVKESK. The CDR3 is 16 amino acids. TCRdb redid the clone calls on the PCR reads using MiXCR. The table shows approximately 25,000 clones, with 20% to 25% occurring only once. Until they underwent thyroid surgery, no patient had received any treatment. The V gene is TRBV14, the J gene TRBJ2-1; 9 nucleotides match TRBD1. The source is a male donor with papillary thyroid cancer or a benign thyroid nodule (not recorded which). Some clones in this sample may be carry-over from other donors' samples. Source material: blood. Written as DNA, the CDR3 is TGTGCCAGCAGCCAAGATTCGGGACAGGGTGACAATGAGCAGTTCTTC. It specifies CASSQDSGQGDNEQFF.